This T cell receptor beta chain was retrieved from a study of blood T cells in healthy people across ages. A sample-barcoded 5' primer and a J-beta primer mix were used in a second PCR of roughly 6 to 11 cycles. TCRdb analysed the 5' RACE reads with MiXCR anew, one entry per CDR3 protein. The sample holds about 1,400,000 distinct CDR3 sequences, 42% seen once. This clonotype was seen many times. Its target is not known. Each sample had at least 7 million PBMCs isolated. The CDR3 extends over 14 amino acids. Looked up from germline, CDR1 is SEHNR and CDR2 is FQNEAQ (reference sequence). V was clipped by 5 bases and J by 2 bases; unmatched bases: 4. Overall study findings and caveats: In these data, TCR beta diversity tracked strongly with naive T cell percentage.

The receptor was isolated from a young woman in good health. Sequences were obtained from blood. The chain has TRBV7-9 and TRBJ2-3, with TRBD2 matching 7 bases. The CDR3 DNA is TGTGCCAGCAGCCTAGGGACTACCACAGATACGCAGTATTTT. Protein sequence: CASSLGTTTDTQYF.